The 8 T cell receptor beta chains listed next were all sequenced from one sample in a study of OX40 agonist ivuxolimab in advanced cancers. Here immunoSEQ multiplex PCR was the method, and the copy in TCRdb shows in-frame clones only, minus some. The top ten hold more than 13% of the sample, which has about 47,000 clones, roughly 87% seen once. The material sequenced was CD4+ or CD8+ T cells sorted from blood, taken in a trial of the OX40 agonist ivuxolimab. These receptors came from an adult with an advanced solid tumor such as melanoma, head and neck, liver or kidney cancer.

This clone was recorded many times. The DNA for the CDR3 is TGTGCCAGCGAGTCCCCGACGGCCCCCTCCTACGAGCAGTACTTC. This codes for CASESPTAPSYEQYF. The J gene is TRBJ2-7, the V gene TRBV6-6; D gene unclear. CDR3 length: 15 amino acids. V gave up 8 bases and J gave up 0 bases, with 17 bases separating them. In germline, CDR1 is MNHNY, CDR2 SVGAGI (reference sequence).

The chain is built from TRBV28 and TRBJ1-1, with D unresolved. This CDR3 is 15 amino acids long. CDR1 MDHEN and CDR2 SYDVKM come from the germline V gene. The V end lost 1 base, the J end lost 4 bases, and 13 bases lay between the germline ends. Here the CDR3 reads CASSLYGKASTEAFF. The CDR3 DNA follows: TGTGCCAGCAGTTTATATGGGAAGGCGAGCACTGAAGCTTTCTTT. The full variable domain, in which reference TRBV28 and TRBJ1-1 provide the parts outside the CDR3, is DVKVTQSSRYLVKRTGEKVFLECVQDMDHENMFWYRQDPGLGLRLIYFSYDVKMKEKGDIPEGYSVSREKKERFSLILESASTNQTSMYLCASSLYGKASTEAFFGQGTRLTVV.

The chain has TRBV27 and TRBJ2-4; D not certain. The ends were cut back, 3 bases at V and 0 bases at J, with 3 bases in the middle. Germline CDR1 is MNHEY and CDR2 is SMNVEV (reference sequence). This CDR3 region has 13 residues. In DNA form, the CDR3 reads TGTGCCAGCAGTTTTAGAGCCAAAAACATTCAGTACTTC. Its protein product is CASSFRAKNIQYF.

This rearrangement joins TRBV4-2 to TRBJ2-7; 11 nucleotides agree with TRBD2. The CDR3 sequence is 17 residues long. V shed 2 bases, J shed 0 bases, and the junction held 6 bases outside the gene matches. Germline-derived CDR1 and CDR2 are LGHNA and YNFKEQ. CDR3 amino acids: CASSQSRTSGYSYEQYF. DNA of the CDR3: TGTGCCAGCAGCCAATCCCGGACTAGCGGGTACTCCTACGAGCAGTACTTC.

The CDR3 here is CASNSGSGSYEQYF. The CDR3 DNA sequence: TGCGCCAGCAACTCAGGGTCGGGCTCCTACGAGCAGTACTTC. The chain links TRBV5-1 to TRBJ2-7; TRBD1 might be the D (5 bases). The length of the CDR3 is 14 residues. Germline-derived CDR1 and CDR2 are SGHRS and YFSETQ. V dropped 6 bases and J dropped 0 bases, with 13 bases sitting between them.

This clone occurred once. The rearrangement uses TRBV29-1 and TRBJ1-1; tentative D call: TRBD1 (6 bases). The V gene lost 7 bases and the J gene lost 0 bases, with 15 bases spanning the gap. CDR3 length: 14 amino acids. Germline V gene data show CDR1 as SQVTM and CDR2 as ANQGSEA. This CDR3 reads CSGGAGDLNTEAFF. The CDR3 region has the DNA TGCAGCGGGGGGGCAGGGGACCTGAACACTGAAGCTTTCTTT.

Only one count was recorded for this clone. V usage is TRBV11-1 and J usage is TRBJ2-1, with D unresolved. V shed 7 bases and J shed 0 bases, with 13 bases lying between them. The CDR3 totals 15 residues. The germline V gene encodes CDR1 SGHAT and CDR2 FQDESV (reference sequence). The CDR3 sequence is CASTEIGTSYNEQFF. CDR3 DNA sequence: TGTGCCAGCACTGAGATCGGAACCTCCTACAATGAGCAGTTCTTC.

The genes are TRBV19 and TRBJ2-1, with 11 bases matching TRBD2. V trimming: 5 bases; J trimming: 6 bases; junction bases outside the gene matches: 12. The CDR3 spans 17 residues. The germline gives CDR1 LNHDA, CDR2 SQIVND (reference sequence). This CDR3 reads CASSPARVSGRANEQFF. CDR3 nucleotides: TGTGCCAGTAGTCCCGCCCGTGTTAGCGGGAGGGCCAATGAGCAGTTCTTC.